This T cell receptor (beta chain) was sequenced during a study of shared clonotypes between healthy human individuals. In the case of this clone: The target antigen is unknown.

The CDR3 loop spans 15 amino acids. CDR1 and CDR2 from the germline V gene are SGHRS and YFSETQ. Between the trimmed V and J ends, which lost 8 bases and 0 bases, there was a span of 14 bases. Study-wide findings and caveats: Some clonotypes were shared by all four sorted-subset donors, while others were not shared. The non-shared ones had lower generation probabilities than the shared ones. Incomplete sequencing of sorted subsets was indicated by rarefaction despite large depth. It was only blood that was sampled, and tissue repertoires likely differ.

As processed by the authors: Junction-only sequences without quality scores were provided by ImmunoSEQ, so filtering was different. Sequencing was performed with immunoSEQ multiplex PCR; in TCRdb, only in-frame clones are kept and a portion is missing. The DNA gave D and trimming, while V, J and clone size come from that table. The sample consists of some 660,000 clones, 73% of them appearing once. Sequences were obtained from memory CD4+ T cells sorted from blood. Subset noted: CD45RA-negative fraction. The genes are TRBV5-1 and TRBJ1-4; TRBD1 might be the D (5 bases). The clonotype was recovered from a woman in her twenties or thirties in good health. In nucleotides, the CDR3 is TGCGCCAGTAACGTGGGACCGGCAACTAATGAAAAACTGTTTTTT. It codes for CASNVGPATNEKLFF.